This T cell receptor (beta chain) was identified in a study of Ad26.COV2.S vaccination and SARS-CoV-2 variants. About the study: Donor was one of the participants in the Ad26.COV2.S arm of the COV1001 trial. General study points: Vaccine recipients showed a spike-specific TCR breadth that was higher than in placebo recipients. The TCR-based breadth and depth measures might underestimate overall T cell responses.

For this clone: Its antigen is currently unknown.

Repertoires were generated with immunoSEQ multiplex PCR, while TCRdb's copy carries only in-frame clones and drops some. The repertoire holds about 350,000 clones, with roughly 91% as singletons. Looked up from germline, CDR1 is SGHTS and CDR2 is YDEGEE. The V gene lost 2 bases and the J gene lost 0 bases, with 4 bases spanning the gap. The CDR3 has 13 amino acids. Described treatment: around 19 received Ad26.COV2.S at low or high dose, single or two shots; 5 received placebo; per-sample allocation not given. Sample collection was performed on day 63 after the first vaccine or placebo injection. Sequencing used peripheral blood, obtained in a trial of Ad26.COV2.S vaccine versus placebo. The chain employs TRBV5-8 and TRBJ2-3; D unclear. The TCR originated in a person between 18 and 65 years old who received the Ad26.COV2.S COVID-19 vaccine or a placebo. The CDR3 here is CASSLTSTDTQYF. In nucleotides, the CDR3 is TGTGCCAGCAGCTTAACTAGCACAGATACGCAGTATTTT.